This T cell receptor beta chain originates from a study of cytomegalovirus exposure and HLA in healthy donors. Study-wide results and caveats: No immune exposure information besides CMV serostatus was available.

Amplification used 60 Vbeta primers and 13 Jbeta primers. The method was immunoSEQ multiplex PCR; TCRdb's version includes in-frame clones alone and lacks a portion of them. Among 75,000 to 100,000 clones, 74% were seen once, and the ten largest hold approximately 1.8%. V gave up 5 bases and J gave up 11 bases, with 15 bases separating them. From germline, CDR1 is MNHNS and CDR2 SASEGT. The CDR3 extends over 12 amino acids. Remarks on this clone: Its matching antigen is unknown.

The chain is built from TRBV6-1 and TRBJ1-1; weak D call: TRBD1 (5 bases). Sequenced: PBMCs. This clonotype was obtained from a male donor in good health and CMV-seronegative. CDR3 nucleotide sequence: TGTGCCAGCAGTCACCCGGAGGGGCCGGCTTTCTTT. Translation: CASSHPEGPAFF.